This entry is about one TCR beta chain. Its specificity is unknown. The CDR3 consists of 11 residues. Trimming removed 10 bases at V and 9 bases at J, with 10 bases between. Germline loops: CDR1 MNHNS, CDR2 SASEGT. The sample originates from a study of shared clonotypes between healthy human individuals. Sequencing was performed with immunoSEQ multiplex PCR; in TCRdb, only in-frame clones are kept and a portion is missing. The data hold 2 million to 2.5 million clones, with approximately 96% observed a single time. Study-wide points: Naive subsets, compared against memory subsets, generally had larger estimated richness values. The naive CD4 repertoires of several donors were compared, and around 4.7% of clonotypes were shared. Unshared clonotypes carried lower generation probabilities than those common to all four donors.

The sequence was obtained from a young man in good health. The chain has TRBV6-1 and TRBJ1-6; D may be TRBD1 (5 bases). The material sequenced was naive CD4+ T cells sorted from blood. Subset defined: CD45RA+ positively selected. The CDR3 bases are TGTGCCACTGCCGGGGCTTCACCCCTCCACTTT. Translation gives CATAGASPLHF.